Listed here are 10 T cell receptor beta chains from one sample, sequenced in a study of control samples from healthy donors and cancer patients. This table comes from immunoSEQ multiplex PCR, and its TCRdb copy is limited to in-frame clones, with some not included. The sample lists roughly 54,000 clones, around 95% seen once, with around 1.9% in the top ten. Sample: blood. The receptors stem from a woman aged 25 to 45 in good health.

This clone was seen only a few times. CDR3 nucleotides: TGTGCCAGCAGTGACAAAATGAACACTGAAGCTTTCTTT. This encodes CASSDKMNTEAFF. V is TRBV6-1 and J is TRBJ1-1; D is undetermined. The CDR3 contains 13 residues. V was pared by 3 bases and J by 0 bases, with 5 bases between. The V gene's germline CDR1 is MNHNS and CDR2 SASEGT.

The genes are TRBV12-3 or TRBV12-4 and TRBJ1-3, with D unclear. V lost 5 bases and J 5 bases, leaving 7 bases between the germline ends. The CDR3 runs 12 residues. The CDR3 nucleotides are TGTGCCAGCAGTCCTCAGAGAAACACCATATATTTT. It translates to CASSPQRNTIYF.

The V gene is TRBV29-1, the J gene TRBJ1-1; 8 bases are shared with TRBD1. V shed 5 bases, J shed 1 base, and the junction held 9 bases outside the gene matches. The CDR3 is made up of 15 amino acids. Germline-derived CDR1 and CDR2 are SQVTM and ANQGSEA. The CDR3, as DNA: TGCAGCGTTCACAGGGGGGGCCTTAAGAACACTGAAGCTTTCTTT. It is translated as CSVHRGGLKNTEAFF.

This chain connects TRBV2 to TRBJ1-1; 10 positions agree with TRBD1. Germline trimming cut 0 bases from V and 1 base from J; bases unmatched to any gene: 2. The CDR3 runs 16 residues. CDR1 is SNHLY, CDR2 FYNNEI, per germline. CDR3 nucleotides: TGTGCCAGCAGTGAAGCGGACAGGGGGACGAACACTGAAGCTTTCTTT. Amino acids: CASSEADRGTNTEAFF. Drawing the rest from reference TRBV2 and TRBJ1-1, the complete variable domain is EPEVTQTPSHQVTQMGQEVILRCVPISNHLYFYWYRQILGQKVEFLVSFYNNEISEKSEIFDDQFSVERPDGSNFTLKIRSTKLEDSAMYFCASSEADRGTNTEAFFGQGTRLTVV.

The chain combines TRBV9 with TRBJ2-1, with D possibly being TRBD1 (5 bases). Trimming removed 0 bases at V and 8 bases at J, with 6 bases between. The CDR3 sequence is 12 residues long. CDR1 and CDR2 from the germline V gene are SGDLS and YYNGEE. CDR3 DNA sequence: TGTGCCAGCAGCGTAGGCAGGGATGAGCAGTTCTTC. Amino acids: CASSVGRDEQFF.

The chain has TRBV19 and TRBJ1-5; 7 bases map to TRBD1. Germline trimming cut 5 bases from V and 7 bases from J; bases unmatched to any gene: 5. CDR1 is LNHDA, CDR2 SQIVND, per germline (reference sequence). The CDR3 length is 13 residues. The CDR3 region is CASSGQGVQPQHF. Here the CDR3 DNA reads TGTGCCAGTAGTGGTCAGGGGGTCCAGCCCCAGCATTTT.

The J gene is TRBJ2-1, the V gene TRBV12-5; TRBD1 aligns across 7 bases. The CDR3 extends over 16 amino acids. Trimming removed 0 bases from V and 9 bases from J; junction bases left unmatched: 11. Germline assignment: CDR1 LGHNT and CDR2 FRNRAP. The CDR3 sequence is CASGLVIDRVIGEQFF. In DNA form, the CDR3 reads TGTGCTAGTGGTTTGGTAATTGACAGGGTAATCGGTGAGCAGTTCTTC.

This chain links TRBV15 with TRBJ2-3; 10 nucleotides match TRBD1. This CDR3 region has 15 residues. V shed 4 bases, J shed 1 base, and the junction held 2 bases outside the gene matches. Germline CDR1 and CDR2: LNHNV and YYDKDF (reference sequence). The CDR3 region has the DNA TGTGCCACCAGCACTGGACAGGGGGGCACAGATACGCAGTATTTT. It is translated as CATSTGQGGTDTQYF. The variable domain in full, completed from reference TRBV15 and TRBJ2-3, reads DAMVIQNPRYQVTQFGKPVTLSCSQTLNHNVMYWYQQKSSQAPKLLFHYYDKDFNNEADTPDNFQSRRPNTSFCFLDIRSPGLGDTAMYLCATSTGQGGTDTQYFGPGTRLTVL.

The V gene is TRBV12-3 or TRBV12-4, the J gene TRBJ1-5; D gene ambiguous. V was pared by 2 bases and J by 3 bases, with 2 bases between. CDR3 length: 12 residues. As DNA, the CDR3 is TGTGCCAGCAGTTTAATCAATCAGCCCCAGCATTTT. Translating gives CASSLINQPQHF.

The CDR3 DNA reads as TGTGCCAGCAGTTTATCATCAGTCTCTGGAAACACCATATATTTT. Translation gives CASSLSSVSGNTIYF. V gene TRBV28 combines with J gene TRBJ1-3; D not certain. The germline CDR1 and CDR2 sequences are MDHEN and SYDVKM. Trimming took off 1 base at V and 0 bases at J, with 7 bases between the two ends. The CDR3 is 15 amino acids.